This T cell receptor (beta chain) is drawn from a study of CD8 T cells in ankylosing spondylitis. Quantitative barcoded 5'-RACE was used to prepare TCR beta libraries. TCRdb recomputed calls from the 5' RACE reads with MiXCR, one row per CDR3 protein. The sample yields roughly 490,000 distinct CDR3 sequences, roughly 5% seen once. Broader study findings: About 8 highly homologous variants formed a TCR beta motif that appeared characteristic of ankylosing spondylitis blood. As for the disease-linked clones, they showed a CD8+ phenotype and occurred at relatively low frequencies in peripheral blood.

V shed 4 bases and J 0 bases; nucleotides not matched to a gene: 10. CDR3 length: 17 amino acids. Germline-derived CDR1 and CDR2 are SGHRS and YFSETQ. Many counts were recorded for this clonotype. The antigen is unknown. This TCR was recovered from a male donor with ankylosing spondylitis. The V call is TRBV5-1, the J call TRBJ2-3; 8 bases line up with TRBD1. The sequencing sample was made of blood, either unsorted or a sorted T cell fraction (not recorded which). CDR3: CASSRSPGGPSTDTQYF. The CDR3 nucleotides read TGCGCCAGCAGCCGAAGCCCAGGGGGCCCAAGCACAGATACGCAGTATTTT.